What follows are 16 T cell receptor beta chains derived from one specimen sequenced in a study of spatial heterogeneity in lung cancer. Time point here: sample taken at primary tumor resection. The input material, whole RNA from tumor, nontumor lung or frozen PBMC, was sequenced unsorted. TCRdb reprocessed the 5' RACE reads via MiXCR and lists one record per CDR3 protein. The sample contains tens of thousands of distinct CDR3 sequences, about 5% of which appear only once. This material consisted of PBMCs, taken at surgery. These receptors all stem from a male donor with early-stage non-small cell lung cancer.

Concerning this clonotype itself: A much more abundant neighbour one base away suggests this may be a read error. V gene TRBV6-5 combines with J gene TRBJ1-6, with 7 bases that match TRBD1. Germline V CDR1 and CDR2: MNHEY, SVGAGI. This CDR3 is built from 16 residues. The CDR3 region has the DNA TGTGCCTGCAGTTACTCCAAGGGGCAGGGGGTTTCACCCCTCCACTTT. Translating it yields CACSYSKGQGVSPLHF.

This clonotype was found many times. The chain uses TRBV19 and TRBJ2-6; D may correspond to TRBD1 or TRBD2 (6 bases each). The length of the CDR3 is 19 residues. CDR1 LNHDA and CDR2 SQIVND come from the germline V gene (reference sequence). V was cut by 3 bases and J by 1 base, with 19 bases left in between. The CDR3 DNA follows: TGTGCCAGTAGTATTTTGGGAGGCAGGGGCTCATCTGGGGCCAACGTCCTGACTTTC. It codes for CASSILGGRGSSGANVLTF. The full variable domain, in which reference TRBV19 and TRBJ2-6 provide the parts outside the CDR3, is DGGITQSPKYLFRKEGQNVTLSCEQNLNHDAMYWYRQDPGQGLRLIYYSQIVNDFQKGDIAEGYSVSREKKESFPLTVTSAQKNPTAFYLCASSILGGRGSSGANVLTFGAGSRLTVL.

This clonotype has at least ten counts. The chain carries TRBV7-7 and TRBJ2-5; D is unresolved. CDR1 is SSHAT and CDR2 is FNYEAQ in the germline V gene (reference sequence). This CDR3 has 15 residues. With 0 bases removed from V and 2 bases from J, the gap between germline ends came to 10 bases. CDR3 coding DNA: TGTGCCAGCAGCTTAGCCCCCGGTGGGCAAGAGACCCAGTACTTC. Translated, it gives CASSLAPGGQETQYF.

This clonotype was counted at least ten times. The chain combines TRBV7-9 with TRBJ2-7, with a weak D call TRBD2 (5 bases). Trimming took 5 bases from V and 5 from J, leaving 10 bases between them. Germline-derived CDR1 and CDR2 are SEHNR and FQNEAQ (reference sequence). There are 12 residues in the CDR3. In DNA form, the CDR3 reads TGTGCCAGCAGCAGGACTCGGGACGAGCAGTACTTC. Translating gives CASSRTRDEQYF.

Many counts were recorded for this clonotype. V gene TRBV3-1 combines with J gene TRBJ1-1, with TRBD1 identical over 8 bases. The CDR3 has 20 residues. The junction had 16 bases not matched to a gene; V was cut back by 1 base and J by 0 bases. Germline V gives CDR1 LGHDT, CDR2 YNNKEL (reference sequence). CDR3 residues: CASSQGTRGLDGLVNTEAFF. CDR3 bases: TGTGCCAGCAGCCAAGGAACCAGGGGGCTTGATGGTTTGGTGAACACTGAAGCTTTCTTT.

Concerning this clonotype: A much larger clone lies a single base off, so this may be a read error. This sequence joins TRBV7-9 and TRBJ1-2; weak D call: TRBD1 (5 bases). Germline V CDR1 and CDR2: SEHNR, FQNEAQ (reference sequence). The CDR3 is 12 residues long. For the CDR3, the DNA is TGTGCCAGCACCCTGCCGACTGGGGCCAGCTCCTTC. Its translation: CASTLPTGASSF. Supplemented by reference TRBV7-9 and TRBJ1-2, the full variable domain reads DTGVSQNPRHKITKRGQNVTFRCDPISEHNRLYWYRQTLGQGPEFLTYFQNEAQLEKSRLLSDRFSAERPKGSFSTLEIQRTEQGDSAMYLCASTLPTGASSFGSGTRLTVV.

This clonotype was counted between two and nine times. V is TRBV5-1 and J is TRBJ2-7; TRBD1 aligns across 11 bases. This CDR3 comprises 17 residues. Germline V CDR1 and CDR2: SGHRS, YFSETQ. V trimming: 4 bases; J trimming: 3 bases; junction bases outside the gene matches: 12. The CDR3 DNA sequence: TGCGCCAGCAGCCTCGGGACAGGGGGTTTCCGAAGCTACGAGCAGTACTTC. This gives the protein CASSLGTGGFRSYEQYF.

There are a few counts of this clonotype. The chain uses TRBV7-9 and TRBJ1-5; D gene unclear. CDR1 is SEHNR, CDR2 FQNEAQ, per germline (reference sequence). V was clipped by 4 bases and J by 5 bases, with 18 bases between them. The CDR3 contains 16 residues. The CDR3 loop is CASSSPEHYGHQPQHF. CDR3 sequence (DNA): TGTGCCAGCAGCTCCCCCGAGCATTATGGCCATCAGCCCCAGCATTTT.

This clonotype was found a few times. The chain carries TRBV6-5 and TRBJ2-3; the D is unclear. The CDR3 has 14 residues. CDR1 is MNHEY and CDR2 is SVGAGI in the germline V gene. V was clipped by 2 bases and J by 2 bases, with 8 bases between them. The CDR3 DNA follows: TGTGCCAGCAGTTACCGGAGCCACACAGATACGCAGTATTTT. This codes for CASSYRSHTDTQYF.

This clonotype was seen ten or more times. The chain joins TRBV25-1 to TRBJ2-7, with D possibly being TRBD1 (6 bases). The V gene's germline CDR1 is MGHDK and CDR2 SYGVNS. V lost 4 bases, J lost 4 bases, and 14 bases lay in between. CDR3 size: 14 residues. CDR3: CASSAGTWSYEQYF. CDR3 nucleotide sequence: TGTGCCAGCAGTGCAGGGACATGGTCTTACGAGCAGTACTTC.

This clonotype was seen repeatedly, ten times or more. The chain carries TRBV2 and TRBJ2-7, with D maybe TRBD2 (5 bases). There are 12 residues in the CDR3. V gave up 6 bases and J gave up 6 bases, with 12 bases separating them. Germline lookup yields CDR1 SNHLY and CDR2 FYNNEI. This chain's CDR3 is CASRRVATEQYF. In DNA form, the CDR3 reads TGTGCCAGCAGGAGGGTGGCGACCGAGCAGTACTTC.

This clonotype has only a few counts. V gene TRBV2 combines with J gene TRBJ1-2; 10 positions match TRBD1. The CDR3 has 14 amino acids. Germline CDR1 reads SNHLY; CDR2 reads FYNNEI. V lost 7 bases to trimming and J lost 4 bases; unmatched junction nucleotides: 6. This CDR3 is CASTLTGGSYGYTF. Here the CDR3 DNA reads TGTGCCAGCACCCTGACAGGGGGCAGCTATGGCTACACCTTC.

This clonotype was counted at least ten times. The V call is TRBV29-1, the J call TRBJ2-5; 9 bases line up with TRBD2. The CDR3 is made up of 14 amino acids. Germline CDR1 is SQVTM and CDR2 is ANQGSEA. With V trimmed by 4 bases and J by 5 bases, 8 bases remained unmatched. The CDR3 coding sequence is TGCAGCGTTGGAGAGGCGGGAGGGCCTGAGACCCAGTACTTC. It specifies CSVGEAGGPETQYF.

The V call is TRBV18, the J call TRBJ1-4; D is uncertain. The V and J ends lost 1 base and 6 bases respectively, with 6 bases between them. CDR3 length: 13 residues. Germline loops: CDR1 KGHSH, CDR2 LQKENI. For the CDR3, the DNA is TGTGCCAGCTCACCACGAACGGATGAAAAACTGTTTTTT. Translating gives CASSPRTDEKLFF.

Ten or more counts support this clonotype. The J gene is TRBJ2-1, the V gene TRBV18, with D perhaps matching TRBD1 (6 bases). Trimming left V 0 bases short and J 8 bases short, with 20 bases between. The CDR3 is 17 residues long. Germline V CDR1 and CDR2: KGHSH, LQKENI. The CDR3 is CASSPPRGNRDLDEQFF. Here the CDR3 DNA reads TGTGCCAGCTCACCACCTCGAGGTAACAGGGATCTGGATGAGCAGTTCTTC.

Within the sample, this clonotype is medium-sized. The V gene is TRBV28, the J gene TRBJ2-7; maybe TRBD2 (6 bases). This CDR3 is 15 amino acids long. The germline V gene has CDR1 MDHEN and CDR2 SYDVKM. V lost 6 bases, J lost 4 bases, and 19 bases lay in between. The DNA for the CDR3 is TGTGCCAGCAGGACTGCAGAAGCGGGCCCGTACGAGCAGTACTTC. Amino acid sequence: CASRTAEAGPYEQYF. Combining the CDR3 with reference TRBV28 and TRBJ2-7 gives the whole variable domain DVKVTQSSRYLVKRTGEKVFLECVQDMDHENMFWYRQDPGLGLRLIYFSYDVKMKEKGDIPEGYSVSREKKERFSLILESASTNQTSMYLCASRTAEAGPYEQYFGPGTRLTVT.